This TCR beta chain stems from a study of T-cell memory formation after mild COVID-19. In its sample, this clonotype was seen a few times. Germline-derived CDR1 and CDR2 are SNHLY and FYNNEI. This CDR3 has 15 amino acids. V was pared by 4 bases and J by 9 bases, with 19 bases between. MiXCR was run by TCRdb on the 5' RACE reads, yielding one entry per CDR3 protein. The sample has 70,000 to 100,000 distinct CDR3 sequences, less than 15% seen once. The receptor's source is a man younger than 30 who had mild COVID-19 (a few samples of this study predate the infection). Cell type and time point are not known. V is TRBV2 and J is TRBJ2-1; the D gene is possibly TRBD2 (7 bases). The source material was PBMCs or a T cell subset sorted from them (not recorded which). CDR3 nucleotide sequence: TGTGCCAGCAGTGTTAGAGGGGGGGCCTATCTTGAGCAGTTCTTC. This gives the protein CASSVRGGAYLEQFF.